This T cell receptor beta chain was captured by sequencing in a study of cytomegalovirus exposure and HLA in healthy donors. Of note for this clone: Its antigen is not known.

With 8 bases removed from V and 6 bases from J, the gap between germline ends came to 11 bases. The CDR3 is made up of 12 amino acids. The germline CDR1 and CDR2 sequences are MNHNS and SASEGT. PCR primers comprised 60 Vbeta and 13 Jbeta primers. Profiled with immunoSEQ multiplex PCR; TCRdb holds only in-frame clones, not every one. The sample contains approximately 170,000 clones, approximately 70% of which appear only once. Study results and caveats: Three chains linked to CMV were shown in vitro to be specific for CMV antigens.

Sequencing was carried out using PBMCs. The origin of this receptor is a man younger than 35 in good health and CMV-seropositive. The chain combines TRBV6-1 with TRBJ2-1; D may be TRBD2 (6 bases). The CDR3 loop is CASGGGSNEQFF. The CDR3 region has the DNA TGTGCCAGCGGGGGAGGTAGCAATGAGCAGTTCTTC.